This is a list of T cell receptor beta chains from one sample in a study of blood T cell repertoires in COVID-19. Clones were sequenced by immunoSEQ multiplex PCR, and TCRdb holds only the in-frame ones, with some missing. This sample has roughly 220,000 clones, with approximately 82% found just once. The sequencing input was peripheral blood. The receptor source for this set is a middle-aged woman who had recovered from COVID-19. Each CDR3 is given without its conserved first and last residue.

v_gene,CDR3aa
TRBV6-2/TRBV6-3,ASSYSSGGAHEQF
TRBV2,ASKSSLQETQY
TRBV6-4,ASPFVRATSTDTQY
TRBV11-3,ASSLEGAEDTQY
TRBV29-1,SVEWGGDEQY
TRBV28,ASSSSLIYRASENSTDTQY
TRBV18,ASSPRDRDEKLF
TRBV19,ASRPSRDRGAF
TRBV11-3,ASSLDQDNEQF
TRBV7-2,ASSLKGGGVVETQY
TRBV3-1/TRBV3-2,ASSSQQGLGYGYT
TRBV9,ASSVTVGLTRNEQF
TRBV30,AWSGPVGETQY
TRBV6-5,ASRPGTAPTDTQY
TRBV18,ASSPGGARYTEAF
TRBV5-1,ASSHRDFVFNEQF
TRBV7-9,ASSLFGGADTQY
TRBV5-1,ASKISTNEKLF
TRBV3-1/TRBV3-2,ASSLRGAYEQY
TRBV9,ASSVAGTENQPQH
TRBV27,ASSGQGARNTEAF
TRBV4-2,ASSPWGRGRDTQY
TRBV2,ASSRSAGVQETQY
TRBV6-2/TRBV6-3,ASSYRQNTEAF
TRBV6-5,ATTSSYNSPLH
TRBV18,ASSPLALAGGRPPRTDTQY
TRBV3-1/TRBV3-2,ASSQGLGGAGANVLT
TRBV15,ATALDRANGKLF
TRBV12-3/TRBV12-4,ASRPNRVAKLF
TRBV9,ASSAESRLTGELF
TRBV6-5,ASSPWTVYNEQF
TRBV14,ASSRTGIGNSPLH
TRBV5-1,ASSLDYITLAGGMGETQY
TRBV6-4,ASSTNSNQPQH
TRBV19,ASSIGRTGGAGQPQH
TRBV6-2/TRBV6-3,ASSYLLASNQPQH
TRBV7-9,ASSLPLAVIEEQY
TRBV7-6,ASSPRQGTNRDEKLF
TRBV5-1,ASSLELAEITDTQY
TRBV7-2,ASSFDRVGSPLH
TRBV6-5,ASSSRDRGPYEQY
TRBV10-3,AISESYRTGNGYT
TRBV9,ASSVQGNTEAF
TRBV6-1,ASSEAVHPTEAF
TRBV30,AGQGVVDTQY
TRBV10-3,AIRTTNTEAF
TRBV6-5,ASSYPNPGGNTEAF
TRBV19,ASNREGREDQPQH
TRBV28,ASSFPPSGANTGELF
TRBV7-9,ASSSDVGKTGQNSPLH
TRBV11-2,ASSLAVGELF
TRBV5-4,ASSTPGAYVYEQY
TRBV11-2,ASSFERGTEKLF
TRBV7-6,ASSSSPLGLAGGPSQY
TRBV11-3,ASSTPGMDEQY
TRBV7-2,ASSLWTGGLDTQY
TRBV6-5,ASSYSASVTNYGYT
TRBV7-8,ASSLEGGSYNEQF
TRBV5-1,ASSEATPGAETQY
TRBV7-6,ASSLPSGGLLFVSGELF